The clone carrying this TCR beta chain was detected only once. What it binds is not known. The RNA input was about 0.45 to 1 ug, and it was reverse transcribed with random hexamers. TCRdb redid the calling of the immunoSEQ multiplex PCR reads with MiXCR, one entry per CDR3 protein. The sample holds under 150,000 distinct CDR3 sequences, roughly 95% seen once. The sample is drawn from a study of CD8 T cells in Susac syndrome. Study-wide results and limits: Clonal expansion was not seen in any Susac syndrome CD4+ T cell repertoire.

The origin of this receptor is a human donor with Susac syndrome. Input material: CD4+ T cells from PBMCs.

CDR3 DNA: TGCAGTGCTAGATTCAGCCTGAACACTGAAGCTTTCTTT. Its protein product is CSARFSLNTEAFF. This sequence joins TRBV20-1 and TRBJ1-1; D is ambiguous. V lost 2 bases and J 0 bases, leaving 7 bases between the germline ends. CDR1 and CDR2 from the germline V gene are DFQATT and SNEGSKA (reference sequence). The length of the CDR3 is 13 residues.